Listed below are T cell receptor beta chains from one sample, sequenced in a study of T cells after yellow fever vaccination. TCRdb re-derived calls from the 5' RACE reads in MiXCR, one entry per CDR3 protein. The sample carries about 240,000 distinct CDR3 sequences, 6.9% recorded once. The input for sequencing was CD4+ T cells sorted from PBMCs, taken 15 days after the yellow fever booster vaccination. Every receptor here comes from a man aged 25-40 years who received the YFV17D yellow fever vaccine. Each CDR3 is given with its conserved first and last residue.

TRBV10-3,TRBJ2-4,CAISEGGFGIQYF
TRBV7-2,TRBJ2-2,CASSSYSGPGELFF
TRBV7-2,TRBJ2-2,CASSSPGGWGGELFF
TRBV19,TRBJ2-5,CASSIGQGLETQYF
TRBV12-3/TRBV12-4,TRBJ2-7,CASTVNDEQYF
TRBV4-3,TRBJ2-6,CASSQGPAILGANVLTF
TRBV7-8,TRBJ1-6,CASSGRTDGSPLHF
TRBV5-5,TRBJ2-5,CASSLGSLGETQYF
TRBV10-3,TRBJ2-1,CAIQASQSYNEQFF
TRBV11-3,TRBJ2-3,CASSLGWWSETDTQYF
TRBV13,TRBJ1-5,CASSWGSNQPQHF
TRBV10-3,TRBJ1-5,CAISEGPSNQPQHF
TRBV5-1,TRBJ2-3,CASSLGLGSSTDTQYF
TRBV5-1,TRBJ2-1,CASSTSWDEQFF
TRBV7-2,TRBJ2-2,CASSFFGQGWLFF
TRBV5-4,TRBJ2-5,CASSRTSDQETQYF
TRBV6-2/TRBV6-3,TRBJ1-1,CASNYVGRTEAFF
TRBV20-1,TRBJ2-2,CSAPGTSGRTGELFF
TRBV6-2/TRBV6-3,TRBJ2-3,CASTLGTSGTIHTDTQYF
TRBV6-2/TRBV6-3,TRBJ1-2,CASSKTAEGGYNF
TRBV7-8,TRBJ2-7,CASSPPLRTGGNEQYF
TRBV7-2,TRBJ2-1,CASRNQGASYNEQFF
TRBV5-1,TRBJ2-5,CASSLGGTGEETQYF